This T cell receptor (beta chain) is from a study of cytomegalovirus exposure and HLA in healthy donors. This CDR3 is built from 15 residues. The germline V and J ends were trimmed by 0 bases and 0 bases, with 4 bases remaining between them. Germline V lookup: CDR1 SGHRS, CDR2 YFSETQ. Regarding the study as a whole: The study had only CMV serostatus as immune exposure information. DRB1 had the most TCR associations and HLA-C the fewest, a later analysis found, with rates varying by HLA locus. The study assumed roughly uniform donor sequencing depth for presence/absence analyses. Excluded: some indistinguishable V segments such as TRBV6-2 and TRBV6-3.

As to this clone: The target antigen is unknown.

Primers: 60 Vbeta forward and 13 Jbeta reverse. The repertoire was sequenced with immunoSEQ multiplex PCR; TCRdb's copy has only in-frame clones and lacks some. This table holds around 46,000 clones. This sequence joins TRBV5-1 and TRBJ2-6; D ambiguous. The sequenced sample was PBMCs. The TCR was taken from a woman aged 40 to 50 in good health and CMV-seronegative. The chain's CDR3 is CASSLDSSGANVLTF. CDR3 bases: TGCGCCAGCAGCTTGGACAGCTCTGGGGCCAACGTCCTGACTTTC.